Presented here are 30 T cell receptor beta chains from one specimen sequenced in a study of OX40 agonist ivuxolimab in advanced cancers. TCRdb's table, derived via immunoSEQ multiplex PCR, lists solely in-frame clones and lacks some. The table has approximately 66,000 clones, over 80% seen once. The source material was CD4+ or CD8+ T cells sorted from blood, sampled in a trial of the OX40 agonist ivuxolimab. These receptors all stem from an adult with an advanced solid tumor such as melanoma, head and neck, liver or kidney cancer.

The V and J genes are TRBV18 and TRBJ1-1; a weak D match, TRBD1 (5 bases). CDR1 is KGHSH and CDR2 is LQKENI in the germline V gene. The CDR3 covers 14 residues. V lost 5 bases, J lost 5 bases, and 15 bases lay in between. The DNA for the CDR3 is TGTGCCAGCTCAGTGGGGGAAGACAGTACTGAAGCTTTCTTT. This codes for CASSVGEDSTEAFF.

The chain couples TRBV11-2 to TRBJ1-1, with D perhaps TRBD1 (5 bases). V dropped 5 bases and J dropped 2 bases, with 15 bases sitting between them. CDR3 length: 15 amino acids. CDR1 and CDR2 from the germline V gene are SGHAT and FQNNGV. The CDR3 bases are TGTGCCAGCAGCCCGGTGGGCACAGGTAACACTGAAGCTTTCTTT. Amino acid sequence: CASSPVGTGNTEAFF.

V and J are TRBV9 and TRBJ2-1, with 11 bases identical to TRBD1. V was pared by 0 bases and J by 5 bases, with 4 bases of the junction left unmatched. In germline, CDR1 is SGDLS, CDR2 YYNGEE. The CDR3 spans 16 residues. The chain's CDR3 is CASSVGGQGADNEQFF. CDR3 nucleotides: TGTGCCAGCAGCGTAGGAGGACAGGGGGCGGACAATGAGCAGTTCTTC.

The CDR3 region is CAWSVGRTGDGTDTQYF. In DNA, the CDR3 is TGTGCCTGGAGTGTAGGTAGGACCGGGGATGGAACAGATACGCAGTATTTT. The V and J genes are TRBV30 and TRBJ2-3; weak D call: TRBD2 (5 bases). Germline V gives CDR1 GTSNPN, CDR2 SVGIG (reference sequence). The CDR3 is 17 amino acids. V was cut by 0 bases and J by 3 bases, with 19 bases left in between.

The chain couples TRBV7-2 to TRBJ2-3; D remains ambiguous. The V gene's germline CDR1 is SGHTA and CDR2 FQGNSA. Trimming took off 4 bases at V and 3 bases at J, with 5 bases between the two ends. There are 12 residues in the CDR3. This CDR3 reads CASSSITDTQYF. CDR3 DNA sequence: TGTGCCAGCAGCTCGATAACAGATACGCAGTATTTT. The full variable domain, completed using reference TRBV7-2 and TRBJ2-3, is GAGVSQSPSNKVTEKGKDVELRCDPISGHTALYWYRQSLGQGLEFLIYFQGNSAPDKSGLPSDRFSAERTGGSVSTLTIQRTQQEDSAVYLCASSSITDTQYFGPGTRLTVL.

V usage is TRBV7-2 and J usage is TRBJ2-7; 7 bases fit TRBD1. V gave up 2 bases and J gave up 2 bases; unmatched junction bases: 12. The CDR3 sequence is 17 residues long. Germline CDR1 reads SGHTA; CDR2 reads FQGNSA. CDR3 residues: CASSLPPGTEYPYEQYF. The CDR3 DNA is TGTGCCAGCAGCTTACCCCCCGGGACAGAATATCCCTACGAGCAGTACTTC.

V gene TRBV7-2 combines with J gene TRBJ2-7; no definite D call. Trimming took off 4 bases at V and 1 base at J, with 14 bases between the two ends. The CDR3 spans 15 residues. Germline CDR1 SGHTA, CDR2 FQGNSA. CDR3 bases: TGTGCCAGCAGCTCCCTTGGGTCCAAATCCTACGAGCAGTACTTC. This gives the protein CASSSLGSKSYEQYF.

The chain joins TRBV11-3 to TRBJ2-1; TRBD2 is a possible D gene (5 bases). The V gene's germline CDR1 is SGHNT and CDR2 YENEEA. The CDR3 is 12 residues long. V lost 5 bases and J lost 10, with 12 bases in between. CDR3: CASSANRGEQFF. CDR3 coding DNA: TGTGCCAGCAGCGCCAACCGGGGAGAGCAGTTCTTC.

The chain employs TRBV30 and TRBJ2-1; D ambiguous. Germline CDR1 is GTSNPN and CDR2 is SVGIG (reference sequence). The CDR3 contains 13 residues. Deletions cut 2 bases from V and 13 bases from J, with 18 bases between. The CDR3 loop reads CAWSPNPTLSQFF. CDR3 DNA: TGTGCCTGGAGTCCCAATCCTACCCTGTCCCAGTTCTTC.

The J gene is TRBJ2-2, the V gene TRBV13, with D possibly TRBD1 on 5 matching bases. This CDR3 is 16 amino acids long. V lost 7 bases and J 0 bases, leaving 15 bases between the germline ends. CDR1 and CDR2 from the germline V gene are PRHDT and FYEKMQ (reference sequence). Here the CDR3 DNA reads TGTGCCAGCAACCAGAAACGACAGACGAACACCGGGGAGCTGTTTTTT. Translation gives CASNQKRQTNTGELFF.

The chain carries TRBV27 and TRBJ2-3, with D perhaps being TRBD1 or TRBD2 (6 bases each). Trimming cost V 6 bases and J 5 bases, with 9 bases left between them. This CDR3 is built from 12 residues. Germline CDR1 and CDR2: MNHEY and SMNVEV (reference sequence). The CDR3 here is CASSGGQDTQYF. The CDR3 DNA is TGTGCCAGCAGCGGGGGCCAAGATACGCAGTATTTT.

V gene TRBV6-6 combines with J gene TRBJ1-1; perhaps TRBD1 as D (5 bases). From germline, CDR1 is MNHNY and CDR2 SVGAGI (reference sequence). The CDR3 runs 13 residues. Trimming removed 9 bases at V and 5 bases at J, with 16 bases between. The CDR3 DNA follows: TGTGCCAGTTGGGGCCACGGGGGTACTGAAGCTTTCTTT. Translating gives CASWGHGGTEAFF.

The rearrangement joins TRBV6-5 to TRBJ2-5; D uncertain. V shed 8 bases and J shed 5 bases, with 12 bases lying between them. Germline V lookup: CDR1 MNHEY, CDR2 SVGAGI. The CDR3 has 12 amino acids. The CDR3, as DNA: TGTGCCAGCGGAAGACCGCGGGAGACCCAGTACTTC. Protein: CASGRPRETQYF.

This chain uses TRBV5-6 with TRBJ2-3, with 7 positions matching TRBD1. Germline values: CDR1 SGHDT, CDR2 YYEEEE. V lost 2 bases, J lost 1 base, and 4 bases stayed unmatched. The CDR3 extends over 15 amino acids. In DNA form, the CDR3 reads TGTGCCAGCAGCTTAGGGGGCGAGGGCACAGATACGCAGTATTTT. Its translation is CASSLGGEGTDTQYF. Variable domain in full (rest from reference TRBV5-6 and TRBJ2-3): DAGVTQSPTHLIKTRGQQVTLRCSPKSGHDTVSWYQQALGQGPQFIFQYYEEEERQRGNFPDRFSGHQFPNYSSELNVNALLLGDSALYLCASSLGGEGTDTQYFGPGTRLTVL.

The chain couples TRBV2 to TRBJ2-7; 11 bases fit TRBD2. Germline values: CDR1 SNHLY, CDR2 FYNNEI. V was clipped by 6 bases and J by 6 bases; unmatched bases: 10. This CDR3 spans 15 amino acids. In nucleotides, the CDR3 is TGTGCCAGCAGCGCCCTAGCGGGGGGTCGGGGCGAGCAGTACTTC. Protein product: CASSALAGGRGEQYF.

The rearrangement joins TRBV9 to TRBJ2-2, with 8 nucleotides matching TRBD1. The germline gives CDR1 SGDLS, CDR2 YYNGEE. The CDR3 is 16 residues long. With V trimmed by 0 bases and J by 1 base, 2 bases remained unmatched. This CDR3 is CASSVEGQGNTGELFF. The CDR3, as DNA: TGTGCCAGCAGCGTAGAAGGACAGGGGAACACCGGGGAGCTGTTTTTT.

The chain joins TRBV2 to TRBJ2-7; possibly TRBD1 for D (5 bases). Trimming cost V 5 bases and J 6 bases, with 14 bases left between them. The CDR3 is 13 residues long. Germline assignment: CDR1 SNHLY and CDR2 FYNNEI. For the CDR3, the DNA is TGTGCCAGCAGTCGTGGACAACAACTCGAGCAGTACTTC. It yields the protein CASSRGQQLEQYF.

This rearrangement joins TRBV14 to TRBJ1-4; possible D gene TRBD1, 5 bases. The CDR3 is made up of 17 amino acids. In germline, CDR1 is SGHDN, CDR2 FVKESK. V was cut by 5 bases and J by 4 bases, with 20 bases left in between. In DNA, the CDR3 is TGTGCCAGCAGCTCAGGGCTCTCTATCGGGCTTAATGAAAAACTGTTTTTT. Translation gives CASSSGLSIGLNEKLFF. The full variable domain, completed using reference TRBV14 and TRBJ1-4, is EAGVTQFPSHSVIEKGQTVTLRCDPISGHDNLYWYRRVMGKEIKFLLHFVKESKQDESGMPNNRFLAERTGGTYSTLKVQPAELEDSGVYFCASSSGLSIGLNEKLFFGSGTQLSVL.

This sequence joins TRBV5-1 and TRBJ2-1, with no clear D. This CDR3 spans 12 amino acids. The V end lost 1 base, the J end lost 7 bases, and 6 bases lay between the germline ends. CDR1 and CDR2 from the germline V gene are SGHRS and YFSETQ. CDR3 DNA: TGCGCCAGCAGCTTGACGTTGAATGAGCAGTTCTTC. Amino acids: CASSLTLNEQFF.

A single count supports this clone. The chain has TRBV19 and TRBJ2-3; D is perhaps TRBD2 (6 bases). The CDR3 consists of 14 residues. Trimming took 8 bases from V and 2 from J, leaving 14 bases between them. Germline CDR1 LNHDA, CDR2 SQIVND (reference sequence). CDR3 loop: CASGTRGTTDTQYF. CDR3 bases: TGTGCCAGTGGAACACGGGGGACCACAGATACGCAGTATTTT.

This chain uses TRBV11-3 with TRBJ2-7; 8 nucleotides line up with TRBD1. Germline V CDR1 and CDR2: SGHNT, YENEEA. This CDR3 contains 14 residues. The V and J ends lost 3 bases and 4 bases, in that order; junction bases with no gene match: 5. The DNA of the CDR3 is TGTGCCAGCAGCTTGGGACAGGCCTCATACGAGCAGTACTTC. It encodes CASSLGQASYEQYF.

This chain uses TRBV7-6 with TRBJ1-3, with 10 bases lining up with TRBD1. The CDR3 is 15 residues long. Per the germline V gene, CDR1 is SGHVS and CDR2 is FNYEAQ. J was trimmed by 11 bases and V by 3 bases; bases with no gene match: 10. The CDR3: CASSFPGQGKDAIYF. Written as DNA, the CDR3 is TGTGCCAGCAGCTTTCCGGGACAGGGGAAGGACGCCATATATTTT.

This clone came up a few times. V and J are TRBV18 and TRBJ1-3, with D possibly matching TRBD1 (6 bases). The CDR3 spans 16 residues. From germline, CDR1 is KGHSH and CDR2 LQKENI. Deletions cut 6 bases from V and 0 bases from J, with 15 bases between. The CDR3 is CASSQTGSSSGNTIYF. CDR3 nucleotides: TGTGCCAGCTCCCAGACAGGATCCTCCTCTGGAAACACCATATATTTT.

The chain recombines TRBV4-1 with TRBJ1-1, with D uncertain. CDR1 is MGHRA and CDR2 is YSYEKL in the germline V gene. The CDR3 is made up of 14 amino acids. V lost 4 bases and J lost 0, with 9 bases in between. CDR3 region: CASSRPTLNTEAFF. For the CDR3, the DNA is TGCGCCAGCAGCCGGCCTACGCTGAACACTGAAGCTTTCTTT.

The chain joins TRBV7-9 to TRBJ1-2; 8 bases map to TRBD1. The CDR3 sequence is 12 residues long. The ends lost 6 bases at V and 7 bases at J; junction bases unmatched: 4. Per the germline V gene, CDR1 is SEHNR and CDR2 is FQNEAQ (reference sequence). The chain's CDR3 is CASRPGQGGYTF. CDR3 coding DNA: TGTGCCAGCAGACCCGGACAGGGTGGCTACACCTTC. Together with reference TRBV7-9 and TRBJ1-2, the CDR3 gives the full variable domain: DTGVSQNPRHKITKRGQNVTFRCDPISEHNRLYWYRQTLGQGPEFLTYFQNEAQLEKSRLLSDRFSAERPKGSFSTLEIQRTEQGDSAMYLCASRPGQGGYTFGSGTRLTVV.

The CDR3 DNA sequence: TGTGCAAGTCGTAGGGCCCAGCATTTT. Amino acids: CASRRAQHF. The chain couples TRBV12-2 to TRBJ1-5. TRBV12-2 corresponds to a pseudogene. The CDR3 has 9 residues.

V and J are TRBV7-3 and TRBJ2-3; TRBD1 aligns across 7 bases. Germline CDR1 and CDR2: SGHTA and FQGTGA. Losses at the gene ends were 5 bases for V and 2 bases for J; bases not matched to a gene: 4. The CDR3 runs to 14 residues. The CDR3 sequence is CASSTGQATDTQYF. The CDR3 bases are TGTGCCAGCAGCACCGGACAGGCCACAGATACGCAGTATTTT.

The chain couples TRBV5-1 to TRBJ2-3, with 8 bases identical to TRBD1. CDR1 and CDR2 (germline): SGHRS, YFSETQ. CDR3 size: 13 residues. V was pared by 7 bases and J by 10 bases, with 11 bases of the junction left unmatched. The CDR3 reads CASQLEETGAQYF. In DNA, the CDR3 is TGCGCCAGCCAACTGGAGGAGACAGGGGCGCAGTATTTT.

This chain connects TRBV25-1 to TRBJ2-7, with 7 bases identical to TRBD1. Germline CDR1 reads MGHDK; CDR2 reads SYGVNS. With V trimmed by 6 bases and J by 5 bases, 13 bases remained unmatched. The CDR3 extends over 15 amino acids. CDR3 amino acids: CASSTSKNRGHEQYF. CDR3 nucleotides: TGTGCCAGCAGCACCTCCAAAAACAGGGGCCACGAGCAGTACTTC.

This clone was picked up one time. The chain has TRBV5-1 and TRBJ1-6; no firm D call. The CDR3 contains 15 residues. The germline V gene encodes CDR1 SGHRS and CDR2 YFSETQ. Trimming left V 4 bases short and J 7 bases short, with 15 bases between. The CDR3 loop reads CASSPQETQNSPLHF. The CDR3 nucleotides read TGCGCCAGCAGCCCTCAGGAGACCCAAAATTCACCCCTCCACTTT.